This T cell receptor (beta chain) appears in the sequencing data of a study of breast tumors, draining lymph nodes, adjacent tissues. In its sample, this clonotype was seen many times. MiXCR, applied by TCRdb to the multiplex PCR reads, yields one record per CDR3 protein. The table records hundreds of thousands of distinct CDR3 sequences, roughly 32% of them present only once. V lost 1 base, J lost 7 bases, and 10 bases lay in between. The CDR3 has 13 residues. Germline CDR1 reads MNHNY; CDR2 reads SVGAGI (reference sequence). The lymph nodes were axillary draining lymph nodes from breast cancer patients.

V usage is TRBV6-6 and J usage is TRBJ1-2, with D perhaps TRBD1 (6 bases). This TCR came from a female donor with breast cancer. Some clones in this sample may be carry-over from other donors' samples. The sample comprised axillary lymph node tissue. The CDR3 region is CASSYYREGGYTF. CDR3 coding DNA: TGTGCCAGCAGTTACTACAGGGAGGGTGGCTACACCTTC.